This entry features one T cell receptor (beta chain) sequence. This clonotype was seen at least ten times. The antigen it recognizes is unknown. No base qualities exist here, and no much larger clone lies one base off it. A patient counted as having stable hyperthyroidism if there was no progression to ophthalmopathy within 18 months of follow-up. Patients with hyperthyroidism were aged 18 to 65 years, had been newly diagnosed, and had a disease duration of less than 2 months. Anyone with other autoimmune diseases, uncontrolled infections, pregnancy or lactation was excluded from the study. Clinical symptoms, serum thyroxine, TRAb, thyroid ultrasound and orbital computed tomography formed the basis of the diagnosis. Using Ficoll-Paque density gradient centrifugation, PBMCs were isolated from about 9.4 ml of fresh peripheral blood. Trizol reagent was used to extract the total RNA, and its quality was then checked on an Agilent 2100 Bioanalyzer.

For repertoire sequencing, TCR beta CDR3 regions were amplified from RNA transcripts. A first-round RT-PCR used HTBI primers with the Qiagen OneStep RT-PCR kit, followed by a second-round multiplex PCR, size selection and purification. Sequencing of the libraries was carried out on an Illumina HiSeq2000 in paired-end mode with 100 bp reads. From the authors' description of their analysis: SOAPnuke was used to process the reads, throwing out any read that had adapters, had uncalled bases, had a mean Phred below 15, or lacked an exact constant-primer or identifier match. High-quality paired reads were merged with COPE v1.2.5. Each unique nucleotide sequence was defined as a clonotype, and clonotypes were aligned to IMGT TRB V, D and J references with MiTCR v1.1. The analysis was limited to V-J combinations with a frequency above 0.0001, which together covered 99% to 99.2% of the repertoires. A TCR clonal expansion and chaos score per V-J combination was defined as the ratio of F50 clonal expansion to chaos observed in the TCRdist matrix. Welch's t-statistics and random forest were used to reduce the features to about twelve V-J combinations, which were then used as input to a naive Bayes classifier. Thyroid-blood repertoire similarity was quantified with the Morisita-Horn index. The public reads were reprocessed in TCRdb via fastp at Q25 and MiXCR, keeping in-frame beta chains. Merged by CDR3 protein, the rows form single entries marked with the most common genes and DNA. These V and J calls rely on TCRdb rather than the paper's analysis. Recorded for this sample are under 800,000 distinct CDR3 sequences; about a fifth of them occurred a single time. The top ten clones comprise approximately 7% of the sample.

The source of the sample is a study of Graves' ophthalmopathy and Graves' hyperthyroidism (dated by TCRdb to the late 2010s). For the study in its entirety: Peripheral blood was collected at initial diagnosis, before any treatment. In about six hyperthyroidism patients, the T-cell repertoires found in thyroid tissue were compared with those found in blood. Following sampling, methimazole starting at 30 mg daily was administered to hyperthyroidism patients, and high-dose intravenous methylprednisolone was administered to ophthalmopathy patients. The roughly 94 discovery patients were randomly divided into training and test sets at a 7:3 ratio. For independent validation, a separate cohort was made up of 18 to 20 hyperthyroidism patients plus 17 patients who later progressed from hyperthyroidism to ophthalmopathy. To explore V-J signatures that separate ophthalmopathy from hyperthyroidism, a discovery set of about 100 patients was enrolled, consisting of fewer than 45 with ophthalmopathy and about 60 with stable hyperthyroidism. In total, approximately 130 blood samples were TCR-sequenced: 43 ophthalmopathy, approximately 80 hyperthyroidism and about 17 hyperthyroidism-to-ophthalmopathy patients. The study used TCR beta repertoire signatures to distinguish Graves' ophthalmopathy from Graves' hyperthyroidism and to predict progression to ophthalmopathy.

General study outcomes and caveats: Sample size was not statistically predetermined, and group allocation was not concealed from the investigators. Most expanded thyroid clonotypes with frequency above 0.001 were also detected in blood, suggesting blood repertoires may reflect the thyroid immune response. Ophthalmopathy was separated from stable hyperthyroidism by the 13-signature model with around 89% sensitivity and around 81% specificity in cross-validation and with 80%/75% in the test set. In validation, the model predicted ophthalmopathy progression with over 60% sensitivity and around 72% specificity; more than ten predicted patients were CT-confirmed with GO in a median of approximately six months.

The V end gives up 2 bases and the J end 3 bases, leaving 4 bases in the junction not matched to a gene. From its cysteine to its phenylalanine, the CDR3 spans 14 amino acids. Only the CDR3 DNA is retained, 42 bases long and in frame from the first base. Sequences MNHEY (CDR1) and SVGAGI (CDR2) are obtained from the germline V gene. This clonotype originated in a woman under 30 with stable Graves' hyperthyroidism. Some clones in this sample may be carry-over from other donors' samples. Donor details come from another sample of the same person, matched by shared clones. The sequenced sample consisted of peripheral blood. This receptor chain uses TRBV6-5 and TRBJ2-7, and 7 junction bases match TRBD1. The nucleotide sequence reads as follows: TGTGCCAGCAGTTACCAGACAGGGTTCTACGAGCAGTACTTC. This gives the protein CASSYQTGFYEQYF.